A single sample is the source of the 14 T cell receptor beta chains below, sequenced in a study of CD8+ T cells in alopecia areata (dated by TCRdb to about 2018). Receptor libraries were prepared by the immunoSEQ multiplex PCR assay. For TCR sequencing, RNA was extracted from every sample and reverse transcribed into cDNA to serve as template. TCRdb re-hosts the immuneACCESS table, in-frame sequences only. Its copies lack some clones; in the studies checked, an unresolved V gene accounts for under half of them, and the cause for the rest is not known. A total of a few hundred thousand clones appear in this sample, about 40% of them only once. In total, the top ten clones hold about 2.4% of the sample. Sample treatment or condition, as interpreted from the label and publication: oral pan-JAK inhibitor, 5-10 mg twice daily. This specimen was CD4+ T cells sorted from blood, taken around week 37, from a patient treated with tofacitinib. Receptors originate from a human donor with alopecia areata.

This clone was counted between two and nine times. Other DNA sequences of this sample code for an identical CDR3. The CDR3 DNA sequence: TGCGCCAGCAGCTTGGCGAGGAGCTACGAGCAGTACTTC. This sequence encodes CASSLARSYEQYF. The V gene is TRBV5-1, the J gene TRBJ2-7, with D uncertain. Trimming took off 0 bases at V and 3 bases at J, with 7 bases between the two ends. CDR1 and CDR2 from the germline V gene are SGHRS and YFSETQ. This CDR3 has 13 amino acids.

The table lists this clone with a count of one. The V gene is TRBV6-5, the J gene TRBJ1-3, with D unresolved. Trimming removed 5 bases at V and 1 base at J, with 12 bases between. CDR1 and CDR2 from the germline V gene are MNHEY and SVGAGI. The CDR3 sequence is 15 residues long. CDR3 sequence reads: CASSLTIASGNTIYF. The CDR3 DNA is TGTGCCAGCAGTCTCACTATCGCGTCTGGAAACACCATATATTTT.

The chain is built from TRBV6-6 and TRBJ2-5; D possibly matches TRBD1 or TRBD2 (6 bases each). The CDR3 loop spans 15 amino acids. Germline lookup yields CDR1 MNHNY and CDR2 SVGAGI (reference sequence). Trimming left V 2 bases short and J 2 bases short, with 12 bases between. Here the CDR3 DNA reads TGTGCCAGCAGTTACGGCCCGGGGGCTCAAGAGACCCAGTACTTC. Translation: CASSYGPGAQETQYF.

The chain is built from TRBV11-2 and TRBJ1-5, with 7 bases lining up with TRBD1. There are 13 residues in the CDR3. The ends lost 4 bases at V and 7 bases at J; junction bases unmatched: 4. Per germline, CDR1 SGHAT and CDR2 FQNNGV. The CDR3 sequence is CASSSDRDQPQHF. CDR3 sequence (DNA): TGTGCCAGCAGCTCCGACAGGGACCAGCCCCAGCATTTT.

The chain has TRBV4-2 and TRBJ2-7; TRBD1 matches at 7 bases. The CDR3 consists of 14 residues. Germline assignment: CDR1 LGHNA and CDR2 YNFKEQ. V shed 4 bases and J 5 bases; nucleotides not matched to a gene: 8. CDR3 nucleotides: TGTGCCAGCAGCCGACCAGGACAGGTCGACGAGCAGTACTTC. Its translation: CASSRPGQVDEQYF.

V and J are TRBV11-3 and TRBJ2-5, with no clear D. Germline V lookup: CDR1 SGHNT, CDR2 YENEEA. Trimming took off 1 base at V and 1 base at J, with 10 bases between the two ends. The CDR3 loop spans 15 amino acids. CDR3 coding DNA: TGTGCCAGCAGCTTAGGGACCGAGAGCCAAGAGACCCAGTACTTC. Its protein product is CASSLGTESQETQYF.

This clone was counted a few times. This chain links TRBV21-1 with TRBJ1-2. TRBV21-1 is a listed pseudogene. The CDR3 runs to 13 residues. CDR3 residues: CAPPPNLAGGYTF. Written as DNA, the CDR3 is TGTGCCCCCCCTCCCAACTTGGCTGGAGGCTACACCTTC.

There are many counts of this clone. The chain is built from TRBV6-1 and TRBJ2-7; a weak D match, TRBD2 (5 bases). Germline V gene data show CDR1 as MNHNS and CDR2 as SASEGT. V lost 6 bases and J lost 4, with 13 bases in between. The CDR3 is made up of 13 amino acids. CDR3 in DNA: TGTGCCAGCAGCCCCGGAATAGCGTACGAGCAGTACTTC. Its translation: CASSPGIAYEQYF.

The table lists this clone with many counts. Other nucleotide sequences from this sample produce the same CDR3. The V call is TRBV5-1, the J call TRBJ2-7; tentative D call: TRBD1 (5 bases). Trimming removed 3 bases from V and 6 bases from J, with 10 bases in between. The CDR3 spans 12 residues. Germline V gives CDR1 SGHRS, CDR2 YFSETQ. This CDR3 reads CASSSQGSEQYF. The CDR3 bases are TGCGCCAGCAGCTCCCAGGGCAGCGAGCAGTACTTC.

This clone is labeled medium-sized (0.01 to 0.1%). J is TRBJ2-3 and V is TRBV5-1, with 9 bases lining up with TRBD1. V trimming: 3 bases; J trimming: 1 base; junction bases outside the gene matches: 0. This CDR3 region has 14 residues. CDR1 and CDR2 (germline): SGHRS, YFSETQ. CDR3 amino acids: CASSWTGGTDTQYF. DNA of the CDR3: TGCGCCAGCAGCTGGACAGGGGGCACAGATACGCAGTATTTT.

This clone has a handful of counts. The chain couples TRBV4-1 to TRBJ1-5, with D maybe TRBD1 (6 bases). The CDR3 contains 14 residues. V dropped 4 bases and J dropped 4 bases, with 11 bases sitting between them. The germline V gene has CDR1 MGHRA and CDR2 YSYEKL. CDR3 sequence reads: CASSRTENNQPQHF. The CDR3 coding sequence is TGCGCCAGCAGCCGGACAGAGAATAATCAGCCCCAGCATTTT.

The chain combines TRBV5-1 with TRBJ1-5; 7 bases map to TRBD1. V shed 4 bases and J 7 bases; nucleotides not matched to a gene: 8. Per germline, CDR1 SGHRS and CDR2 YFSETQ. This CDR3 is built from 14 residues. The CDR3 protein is CASSLGTEGQPQHF. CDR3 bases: TGCGCCAGCAGCCTGGGGACAGAAGGGCAGCCCCAGCATTTT.

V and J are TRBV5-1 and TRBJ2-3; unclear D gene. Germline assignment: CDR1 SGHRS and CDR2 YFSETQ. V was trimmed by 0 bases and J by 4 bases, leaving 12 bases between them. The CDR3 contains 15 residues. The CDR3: CASSLASTQPDTQYF. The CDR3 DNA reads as TGCGCCAGCAGCTTGGCTTCGACTCAGCCAGATACGCAGTATTTT.

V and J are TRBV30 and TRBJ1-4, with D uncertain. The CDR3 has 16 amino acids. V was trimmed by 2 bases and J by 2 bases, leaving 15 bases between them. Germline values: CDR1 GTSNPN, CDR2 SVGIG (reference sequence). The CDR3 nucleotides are TGTGCCTGGAGTACTCCCGTCGGCCGGACTAATGAAAAACTGTTTTTT. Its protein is CAWSTPVGRTNEKLFF. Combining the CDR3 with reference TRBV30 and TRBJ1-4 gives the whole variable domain SQTIHQWPATLVQPVGSPLSLECTVEGTSNPNLYWYRQAAGRGLQLLFYSVGIGQISSEVPQNLSASRPQDRQFILSSKKLLLSDSGFYLCAWSTPVGRTNEKLFFGSGTQLSVL.